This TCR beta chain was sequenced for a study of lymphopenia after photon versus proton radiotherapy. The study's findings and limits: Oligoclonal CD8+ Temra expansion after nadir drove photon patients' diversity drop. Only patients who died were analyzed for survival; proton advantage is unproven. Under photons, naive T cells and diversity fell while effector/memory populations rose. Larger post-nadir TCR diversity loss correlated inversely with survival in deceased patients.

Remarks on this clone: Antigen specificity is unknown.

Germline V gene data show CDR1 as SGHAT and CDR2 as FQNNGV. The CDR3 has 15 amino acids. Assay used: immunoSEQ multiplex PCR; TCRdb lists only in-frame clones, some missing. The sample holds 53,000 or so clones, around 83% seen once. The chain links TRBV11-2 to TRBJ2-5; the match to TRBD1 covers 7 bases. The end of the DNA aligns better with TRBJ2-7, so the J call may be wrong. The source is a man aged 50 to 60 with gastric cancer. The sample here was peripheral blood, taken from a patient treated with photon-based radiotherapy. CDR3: CASSLTGQQTYEQYF. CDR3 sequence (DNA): TGTGCCAGCAGCCTTACGGGACAGCAAACCTACGAGCAGTACTTC.